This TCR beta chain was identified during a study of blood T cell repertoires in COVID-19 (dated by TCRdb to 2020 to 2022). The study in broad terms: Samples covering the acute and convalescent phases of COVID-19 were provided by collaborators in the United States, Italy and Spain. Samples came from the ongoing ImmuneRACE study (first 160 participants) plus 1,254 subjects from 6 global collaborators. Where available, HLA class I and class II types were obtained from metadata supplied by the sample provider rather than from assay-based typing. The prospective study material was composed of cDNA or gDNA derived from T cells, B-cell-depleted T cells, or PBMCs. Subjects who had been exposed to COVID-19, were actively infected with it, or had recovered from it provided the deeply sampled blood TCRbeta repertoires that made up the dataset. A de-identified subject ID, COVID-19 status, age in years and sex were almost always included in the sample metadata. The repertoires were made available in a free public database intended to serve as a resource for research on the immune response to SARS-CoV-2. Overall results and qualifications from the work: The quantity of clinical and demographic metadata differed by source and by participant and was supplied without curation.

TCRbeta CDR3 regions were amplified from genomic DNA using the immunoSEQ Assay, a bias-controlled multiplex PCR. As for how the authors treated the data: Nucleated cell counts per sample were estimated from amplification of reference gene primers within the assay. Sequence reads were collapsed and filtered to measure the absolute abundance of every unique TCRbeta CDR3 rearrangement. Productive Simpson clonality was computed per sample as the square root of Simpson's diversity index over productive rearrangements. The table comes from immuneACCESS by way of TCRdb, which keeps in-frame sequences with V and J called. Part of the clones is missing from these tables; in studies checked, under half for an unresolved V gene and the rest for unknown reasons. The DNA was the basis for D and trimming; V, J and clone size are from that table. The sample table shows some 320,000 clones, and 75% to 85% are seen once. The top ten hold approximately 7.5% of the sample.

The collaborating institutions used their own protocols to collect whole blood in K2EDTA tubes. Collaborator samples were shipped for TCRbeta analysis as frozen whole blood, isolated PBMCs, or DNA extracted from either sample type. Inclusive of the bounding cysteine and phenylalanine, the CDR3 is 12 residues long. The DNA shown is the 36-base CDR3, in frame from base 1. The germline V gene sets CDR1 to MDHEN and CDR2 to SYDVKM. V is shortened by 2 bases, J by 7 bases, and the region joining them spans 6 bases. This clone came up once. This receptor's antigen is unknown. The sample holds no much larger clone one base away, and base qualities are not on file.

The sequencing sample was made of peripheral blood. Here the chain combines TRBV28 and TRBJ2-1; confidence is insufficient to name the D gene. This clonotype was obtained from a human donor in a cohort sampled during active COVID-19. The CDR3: CASSLRVNEQFF. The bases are TGTGCCAGCAGTTTACGGGTAAATGAGCAGTTCTTC.